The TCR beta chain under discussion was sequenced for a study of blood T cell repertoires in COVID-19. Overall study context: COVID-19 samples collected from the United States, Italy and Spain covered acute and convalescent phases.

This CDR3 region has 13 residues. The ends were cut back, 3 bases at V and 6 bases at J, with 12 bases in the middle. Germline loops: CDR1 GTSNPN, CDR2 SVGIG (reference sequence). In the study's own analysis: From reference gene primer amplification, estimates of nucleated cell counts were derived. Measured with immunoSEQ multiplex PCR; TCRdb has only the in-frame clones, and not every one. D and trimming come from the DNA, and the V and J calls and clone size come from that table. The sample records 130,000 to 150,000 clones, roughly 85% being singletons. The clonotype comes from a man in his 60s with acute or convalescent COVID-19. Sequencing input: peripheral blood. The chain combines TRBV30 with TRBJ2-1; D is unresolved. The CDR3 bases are TGTGCCTGGAGCTCCCCCGGGTCCAATGAGCAGTTCTTC. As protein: CAWSSPGSNEQFF. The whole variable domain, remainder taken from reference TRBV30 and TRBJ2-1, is SQTIHQWPATLVQPVGSPLSLECTVEGTSNPNLYWYRQAAGRGLQLLFYSVGIGQISSEVPQNLSASRPQDRQFILSSKKLLLSDSGFYLCAWSSPGSNEQFFGPGTRLTVL.